Presented here are 6 T cell receptor beta chains from one specimen sequenced in a study of blood T cell repertoires in COVID-19. Clones were read by immunoSEQ multiplex PCR, and TCRdb kept only the in-frame ones, dropping some. The profile shows hundreds of thousands of clones, approximately 90% of them singletons. The sample taken for sequencing was PBMCs or T cells enriched from blood (not recorded which). These receptors came from a woman aged 40 to 49 who had recovered from COVID-19.

This clone was counted only a few times. The chain carries TRBV7-2 and TRBJ2-1; a possible D gene is TRBD1 (6 bases). CDR3 length: 18 residues. Germline values: CDR1 SGHTA, CDR2 FQGNSA. The V and J ends lost 0 bases and 5 bases respectively, with 20 bases between them. The CDR3 DNA reads TGTGCCAGCAGCTTAGCGGGAACAGGGACCAACAACCACAATGAGCAGTTCTTC. It translates to CASSLAGTGTNNHNEQFF.

This chain links TRBV30 with TRBJ1-2, with 7 bases identical to TRBD1. V shed 3 bases and J 8 bases; nucleotides not matched to a gene: 6. This CDR3 has 12 residues. Germline-derived CDR1 and CDR2 are GTSNPN and SVGIG (reference sequence). CDR3 sequence reads: CAWSLTGTGYTF. The CDR3 DNA sequence: TGTGCCTGGAGCCTGACAGGGACAGGCTACACCTTC.

The chain couples TRBV9 to TRBJ1-1; no clear D gene. Germline values: CDR1 SGDLS, CDR2 YYNGEE. V was trimmed by 6 bases and J by 1 base, leaving 10 bases between them. The CDR3 covers 13 residues. The CDR3 region is CASTQVWNTEAFF. The CDR3 DNA follows: TGTGCCAGCACTCAGGTATGGAACACTGAAGCTTTCTTT.

The V and J genes are TRBV9 and TRBJ2-3; TRBD2 matches at 14 bases. Germline loops: CDR1 SGDLS, CDR2 YYNGEE. Trimming removed 4 bases from V and 5 bases from J; junction bases left unmatched: 6. This CDR3 is 16 amino acids long. In DNA form, the CDR3 reads TGTGCCAGCAGCACGGGACTAGCGGGAGTGGGAGATACGCAGTATTTT. It specifies CASSTGLAGVGDTQYF.

The chain carries TRBV30 and TRBJ2-3; D ambiguous. This CDR3 spans 13 amino acids. CDR1 and CDR2 from the germline V gene are GTSNPN and SVGIG (reference sequence). Trimming took off 3 bases at V and 6 bases at J, with 13 bases between the two ends. The CDR3 region has the DNA TGTGCCTGGAGCGCTAGATATTTGGATACGCAGTATTTT. This translates into CAWSARYLDTQYF.

This chain joins TRBV7-2 and TRBJ2-1, with D tentatively TRBD2 (6 bases). Trimming cost V 1 base and J 3 bases, with 10 bases left between them. Germline loops: CDR1 SGHTA, CDR2 FQGNSA. The CDR3 has 15 amino acids. The DNA of the CDR3 is TGTGCCAGCAGCTTAGGGGCGGGGAACTACAATGAGCAGTTCTTC. Its translation: CASSLGAGNYNEQFF. The full variable domain, completed using reference TRBV7-2 and TRBJ2-1, is GAGVSQSPSNKVTEKGKDVELRCDPISGHTALYWYRQSLGQGLEFLIYFQGNSAPDKSGLPSDRFSAERTGGSVSTLTIQRTQQEDSAVYLCASSLGAGNYNEQFFGPGTRLTVL.